This note documents a single TCR beta chain sequence. Antigen specificity is unknown. Researchers used 5'RACE with constant-segment primers to make TCR alpha and TCR beta cDNA libraries that carry sample barcodes and UMIs. MiXCR, applied by TCRdb to the 5' RACE reads, yields one record per CDR3 protein. The table shows about 440,000 distinct CDR3 sequences, with 20% occurring only once. This CDR3 is built from 15 residues. The germline CDR1 and CDR2 sequences are DFQATT and SNEGSKA (reference sequence). Trimming cost V 5 bases and J 7 bases; bases outside gene matches: 10. This record belongs to a study of T-cell memory formation after mild COVID-19. Study details: Largely, the TCR clusters proved donor specific.

Overall study results and limits: Shrinking CD4+ clones resided mostly in CM and EM, and CD8+ ones in EMRA. From day 15 to 85, contracting clones were balanced between CD4 and CD8, whereas later expanders leaned toward CD4+.

Sequencing input: PBMCs or a T cell subset sorted from them (not recorded which). The source is an adult woman who had mild COVID-19 (a few samples of this study predate the infection). Cell type and time point are not known. This chain uses TRBV20-1 with TRBJ2-1; TRBD2 agrees at 11 bases. The CDR3 DNA reads TGCAGTGCTCCCCCCGCTAGCGGGGGGCCAAATGAGCAGTTCTTC. It encodes CSAPPASGGPNEQFF.